The 8 T cell receptor beta chains in this list originate from one sample, sequenced in a study of vaccination effects on CD4 cells after COVID-19. Which antigens these TCRs recognize remains unknown. Upon completion of 10 to 11 days in culture, CD4+ T cells were isolated. Vaccine administered to participants consisted of two doses of either BNT162b2 or mRNA-1273. The table came from immunoSEQ multiplex PCR; TCRdb's copy has only in-frame clones and leaves some out. The data contain around 66,000 clones, roughly 81% of them singletons. Source: CD4+ T cells from PBMCs cultured without peptide, taken after COVID-19 vaccination. The receptors stem from a human donor who received a COVID-19 vaccine.

The chain employs TRBV6-6 and TRBJ2-1; D remains unclear. Trimming took off 5 bases at V and 3 bases at J, with 17 bases between the two ends. This CDR3 is built from 16 residues. From germline, CDR1 is MNHNY and CDR2 SVGAGI (reference sequence). In DNA, the CDR3 is TGTGCCAGCAGTCGCAATAATGGCCTGGGCTACAATGAGCAGTTCTTC. Translating it yields CASSRNNGLGYNEQFF.

This clone has more than one count but fewer than ten. DNA of the CDR3: TGTGCCAGCAGTGTCCGTTCCCGCCGGAGCACCGGGGAGCTGTTTTTT. It specifies CASSVRSRRSTGELFF. The chain employs TRBV6-1 and TRBJ2-2; no clear D gene. Germline-derived CDR1 and CDR2 are MNHNS and SASEGT. The V gene lost 4 bases and the J gene lost 4 bases, with 16 bases spanning the gap. The CDR3 runs to 16 residues.

This clone was counted only a few times. Here the CDR3 reads CASSHDYRVGAATGELFF. CDR3 coding DNA: TGTGCCAGCAGCCATGACTACAGGGTTGGGGCGGCGACCGGGGAGCTGTTTTTT. The chain links TRBV4-2 to TRBJ2-2; TRBD1 might be the D (6 bases). CDR1 is LGHNA and CDR2 is YNFKEQ in the germline V gene. V was shortened by 3 bases and J by 5 bases, with 22 bases between the two germline ends. There are 18 residues in the CDR3.

This clone has more than one count but fewer than ten. The CDR3 sequence is CSANRGNEQYV. In nucleotides, the CDR3 is TGCAGTGCTAACAGGGGCAACGAGCAGTACGTC. This sequence joins TRBV20-1 and TRBJ2-7; the match to TRBD1 covers 7 bases. V lost 4 bases, J lost 5 bases, and 2 bases stayed unmatched. Germline-derived CDR1 and CDR2 are DFQATT and SNEGSKA (reference sequence). The CDR3 consists of 11 residues.

V is TRBV19 and J is TRBJ1-1, with TRBD1 matching 7 bases. Germline values: CDR1 LNHDA, CDR2 SQIVND (reference sequence). V gave up 3 bases and J gave up 11 bases; unmatched junction bases: 15. This CDR3 comprises 15 residues. Written as DNA, the CDR3 is TGTGCCAGTAGTATTAGTTCGCAGGGGGGAGAAGAGGCTTTCTTT. Translating it yields CASSISSQGGEEAFF.

This rearrangement joins TRBV3-1 (or the pseudogene TRBV3-2) to TRBJ1-1; D not resolved. This CDR3 is 14 amino acids long. Germline V CDR1 and CDR2: LGHDT, YNNKEL (reference sequence). The germline V and J ends were trimmed by 2 bases and 3 bases, with 10 bases remaining between them. The CDR3 region is CASSQRHGDTEAFF. The CDR3 DNA reads as TGTGCCAGCAGCCAACGCCACGGGGACACTGAAGCTTTCTTT.

Here the CDR3 DNA reads TGTGCCAGCAGCCAATCCCCGGGTAGTGGGACCCAGTACTTC. Translation: CASSQSPGSGTQYF. V and J are TRBV3-1 (or the pseudogene TRBV3-2) and TRBJ2-5; D is ambiguous. Between the trimmed V and J ends, which lost 2 bases and 7 bases, there was a span of 14 bases. CDR1 is LGHDT, CDR2 YNNKEL, per germline (reference sequence). CDR3 length: 14 residues.

J is TRBJ1-6 and V is TRBV4-3, with 8 bases lining up with TRBD1. The CDR3 contains 15 residues. V was clipped by 4 bases and J by 4 bases; unmatched bases: 3. Germline V gene data show CDR1 as LGHNA and CDR2 as YSLEER. The CDR3 protein is CASSRGTGYNSPLHF. CDR3 in DNA: TGCGCCAGCAGCCGCGGGACAGGTTATAATTCACCCCTCCACTTT.